The source of this T cell receptor (beta chain) is a study of blood T cell repertoires in COVID-19 (dated by TCRdb to 2019 to 2021). About the study as a whole: Samples from collaborators originated in the United States, Italy and Spain and spanned both the acute and convalescent phases of COVID-19. The samples were drawn from the first 160 participants of the ongoing ImmuneRACE study and from more than 1,000 subjects provided by 6 global collaborators. The repertoires were released in a freely available public database meant as a resource for research on the immune response to SARS-CoV-2. The material from the prospective study consisted of cDNA or gDNA derived from T cells, B-cell-depleted T cells, or PBMCs. Subjects who had been exposed to COVID-19, were actively infected with it, or had recovered from it provided the deeply sampled blood TCRbeta repertoires that made up the dataset. Sample metadata almost always included a de-identified subject ID, COVID-19 status, age in years and sex. HLA class I and class II types, where available, came from metadata supplied by the sample provider rather than from assay-based typing. The study at large found these results: The quantity of clinical and demographic metadata differed by source and by participant and was supplied without curation.

A second Seattle source provided samples from volunteer blood donors who had recovered from COVID-19. Each collaborating institution followed its own protocols to collect whole blood in K2EDTA tubes. For TCRbeta analysis, collaborators shipped samples as frozen whole blood, isolated PBMCs, or DNA extracted from either of those sample types. This clone occurred many times. Its antigen target is currently unknown. Base qualities were left out, and no much larger clone turns up one base away. The immunoSEQ Assay, a bias-controlled multiplex PCR, was used to amplify TCRbeta CDR3 regions from genomic DNA. As for the authors' bioinformatics: Within the assay, amplification of reference gene primers was used to estimate how many nucleated cells each sample contained. To quantify the absolute abundance of each unique TCRbeta CDR3 rearrangement, sequence reads were collapsed and filtered. For each sample, productive Simpson clonality was calculated by taking the square root of Simpson's diversity index across productive rearrangements. Sourced from immuneACCESS, this table was stored by TCRdb with only in-frame sequences that have V and J called. A share of the clones is absent; for the studies checked, an unresolved V gene accounts for under half, and the remainder has no known explanation. Clonal size and the V and J genes are those of that table, whereas D and trimming came from the DNA. The sample table shows under 300,000 clones, and under 85% are seen once. Roughly 1.9% of the sample comes from the top ten.

The germline V end is reduced by 4 bases and the J end by 1 base; junction bases left unmatched: 1. Including cysteine and valine, the CDR3 has 15 amino acids. Only CDR3 DNA is held: 45 bases, read in frame from base 1. The germline V gene encodes CDR1 KGHSH and CDR2 LQKENI. The sequence joins TRBV18 to TRBJ2-7, with TRBD2 identical over 13 junction bases. The TCR was taken from a man younger than 45 who had recovered from COVID-19. The sample was peripheral blood. The CDR3 sequence is CASSRTSGGSYEQYV. The sequenced DNA: TGTGCCAGCTCACGGACTAGCGGGGGTTCCTACGAGCAGTACGTC.